The entry that follows covers one T cell receptor (beta chain) sequence. The data derive from a study of cytomegalovirus exposure and HLA in healthy donors. Repertoires were generated with immunoSEQ multiplex PCR, while TCRdb's copy carries only in-frame clones and drops some. The repertoire holds 200,000 to 250,000 clones, under 95% seen once, with approximately 0.99% in the top ten. The germline gives CDR1 LNHDA, CDR2 SQIVND (reference sequence). This CDR3 is 17 amino acids long. Trimming removed 0 bases at V and 9 bases at J, with 21 bases between. The V gene is TRBV19, the J gene TRBJ2-1, with D maybe TRBD2 (6 bases). Specimen: PBMCs. This receptor was taken from a woman under 30 in good health and CMV-seronegative. For the CDR3, the DNA is TGTGCCAGTAGTATAGATCTACCGGGAGTCGGGGTAGGTGAGCAGTTCTTC. This codes for CASSIDLPGVGVGEQFF.